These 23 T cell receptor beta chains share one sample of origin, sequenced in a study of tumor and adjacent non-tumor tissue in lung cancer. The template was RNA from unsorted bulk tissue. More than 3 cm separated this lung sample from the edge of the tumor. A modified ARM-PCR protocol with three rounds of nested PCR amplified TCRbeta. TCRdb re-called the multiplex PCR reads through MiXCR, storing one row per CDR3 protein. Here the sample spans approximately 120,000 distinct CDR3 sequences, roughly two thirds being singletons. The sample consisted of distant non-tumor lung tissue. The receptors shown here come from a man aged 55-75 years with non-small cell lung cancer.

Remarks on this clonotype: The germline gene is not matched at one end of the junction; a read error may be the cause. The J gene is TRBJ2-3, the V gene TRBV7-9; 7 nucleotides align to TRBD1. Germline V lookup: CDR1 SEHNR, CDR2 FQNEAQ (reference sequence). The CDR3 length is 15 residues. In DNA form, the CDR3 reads TGTGCCAGCAGCTACGGGACAGCCAGCACAAATACGCAGTATTTT. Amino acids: CASSYGTASTNTQYF.

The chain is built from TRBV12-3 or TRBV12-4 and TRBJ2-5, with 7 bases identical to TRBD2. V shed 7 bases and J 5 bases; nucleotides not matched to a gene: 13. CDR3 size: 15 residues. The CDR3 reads CASNSPSGDRETQYF. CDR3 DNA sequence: TGTGCCAGCAATTCGCCGAGCGGGGACCGGGAGACCCAGTACTTC.

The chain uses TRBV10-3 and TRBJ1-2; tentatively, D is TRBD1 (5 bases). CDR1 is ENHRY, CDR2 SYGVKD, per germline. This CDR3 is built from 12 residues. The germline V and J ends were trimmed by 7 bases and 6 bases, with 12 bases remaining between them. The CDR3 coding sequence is TGTGCCATCATGGACAAGGGTGATGGCTACACCTTC. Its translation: CAIMDKGDGYTF.

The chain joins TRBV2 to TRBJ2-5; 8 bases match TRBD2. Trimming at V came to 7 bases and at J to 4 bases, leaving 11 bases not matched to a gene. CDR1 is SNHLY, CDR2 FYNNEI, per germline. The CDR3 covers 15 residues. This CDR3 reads CASTSGGAGGETQYF. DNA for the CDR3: TGTGCCAGCACCAGCGGGGGTGCGGGAGGAGAGACCCAGTACTTC.

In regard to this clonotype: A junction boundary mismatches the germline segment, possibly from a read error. CDR3 in DNA: TGCAGCGTTAAGCACGCAACTATAAGCTCCTACGAGCAGTGCTTC. Protein product: CSVKHATISSYEQCF. The chain couples TRBV29-1 to TRBJ2-7; D not certain. This CDR3 is 15 amino acids long. Germline V gene lookup returns CDR1 SQVTM and CDR2 ANQGSEA.

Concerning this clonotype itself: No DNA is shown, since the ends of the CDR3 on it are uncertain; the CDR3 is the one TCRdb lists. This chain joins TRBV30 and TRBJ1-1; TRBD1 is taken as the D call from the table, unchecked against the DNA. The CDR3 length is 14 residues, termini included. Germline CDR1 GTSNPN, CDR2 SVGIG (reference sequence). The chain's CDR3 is CAWASGTGGAGACF.

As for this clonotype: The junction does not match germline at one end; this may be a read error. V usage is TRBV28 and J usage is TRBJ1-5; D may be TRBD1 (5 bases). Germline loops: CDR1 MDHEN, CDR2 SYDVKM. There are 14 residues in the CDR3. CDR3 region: CASRTGLGNQAQHF. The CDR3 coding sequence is TGTGCCAGCAGAACGGGACTAGGCAATCAGGCCCAGCATTTT.

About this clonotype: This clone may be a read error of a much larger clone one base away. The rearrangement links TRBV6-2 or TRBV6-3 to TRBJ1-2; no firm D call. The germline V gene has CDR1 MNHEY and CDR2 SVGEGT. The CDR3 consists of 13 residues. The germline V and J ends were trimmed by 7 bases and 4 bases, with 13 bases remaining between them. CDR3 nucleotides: TGTGCCAGCAATGGAAGTGGAGGCTATGGCTACACCTTC. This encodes CASNGSGGYGYTF.

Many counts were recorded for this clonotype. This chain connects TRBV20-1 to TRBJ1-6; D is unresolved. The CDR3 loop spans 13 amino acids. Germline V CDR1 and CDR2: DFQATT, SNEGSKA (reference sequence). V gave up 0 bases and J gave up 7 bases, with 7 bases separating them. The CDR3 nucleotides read TGCAGTGCTAGAGAAACAGTCAATTCACCCCTCCACTTT. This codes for CSARETVNSPLHF.

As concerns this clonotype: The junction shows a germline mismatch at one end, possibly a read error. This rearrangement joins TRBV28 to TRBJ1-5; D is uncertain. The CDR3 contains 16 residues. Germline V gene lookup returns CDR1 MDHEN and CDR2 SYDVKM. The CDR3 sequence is CASTSPQDPRNQPRHF. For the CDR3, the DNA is TGTGCCAGCACCTCCCCTCAGGACCCTAGGAATCAGCCCCGGCATTTT.

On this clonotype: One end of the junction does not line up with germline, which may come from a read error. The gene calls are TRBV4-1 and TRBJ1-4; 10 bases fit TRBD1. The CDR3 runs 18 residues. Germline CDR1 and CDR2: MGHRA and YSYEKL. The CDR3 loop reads CASSQDGTGASTNEKLFF. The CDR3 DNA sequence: TGCGCCAGCAGCCAAGATGGGACAGGGGCCTCAACTAATGAAAAATTGTTTTTT.

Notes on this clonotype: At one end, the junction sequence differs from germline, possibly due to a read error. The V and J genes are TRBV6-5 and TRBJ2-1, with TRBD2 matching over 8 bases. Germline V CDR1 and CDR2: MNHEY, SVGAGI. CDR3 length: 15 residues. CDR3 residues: CASSRAGDLYNDQFF. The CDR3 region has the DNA TGTGCCAGCAGTAGAGCGGGGGACCTATACAATGATCAGTTCTTC.

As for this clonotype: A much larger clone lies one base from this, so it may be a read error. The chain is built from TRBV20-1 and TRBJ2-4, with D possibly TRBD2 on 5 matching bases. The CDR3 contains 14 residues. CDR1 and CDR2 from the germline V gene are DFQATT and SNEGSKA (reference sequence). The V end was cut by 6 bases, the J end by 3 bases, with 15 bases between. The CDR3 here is CSAPRETNKNIQYF. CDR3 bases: TGCAGTGCCCCGAGGGAGACAAACAAAAACATTCAGTACTTC.

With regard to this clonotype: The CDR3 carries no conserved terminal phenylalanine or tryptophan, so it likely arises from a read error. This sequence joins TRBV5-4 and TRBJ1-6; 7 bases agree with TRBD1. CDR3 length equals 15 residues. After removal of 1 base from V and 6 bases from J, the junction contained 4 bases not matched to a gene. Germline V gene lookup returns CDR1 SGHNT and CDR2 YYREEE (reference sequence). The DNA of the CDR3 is TGTGCCAGCAGCTTGAGGGACAGCTGTAATTCACCCCTCCACTCT. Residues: CASSLRDSCNSPLHS.

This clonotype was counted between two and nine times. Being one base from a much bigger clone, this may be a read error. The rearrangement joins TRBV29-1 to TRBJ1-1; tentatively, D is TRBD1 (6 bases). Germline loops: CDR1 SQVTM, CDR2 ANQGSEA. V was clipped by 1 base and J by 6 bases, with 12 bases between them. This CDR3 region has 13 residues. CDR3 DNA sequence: TGCAGCGTTGAAGGCCAGGACAGATCTGAAGCTTTCTTT. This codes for CSVEGQDRSEAFF.

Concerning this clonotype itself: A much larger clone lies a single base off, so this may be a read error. CDR3 DNA: TGCGCCAGCAGCTTGGTAGAAGGGTCTCAACACACAGATACGCAGTATTTT. This encodes CASSLVEGSQHTDTQYF. The gene calls are TRBV5-1 and TRBJ2-3; D remains ambiguous. Trimming removed 0 bases from V and 2 bases from J, with 16 bases in between. Germline loops: CDR1 SGHRS, CDR2 YFSETQ. This CDR3 has 17 residues.

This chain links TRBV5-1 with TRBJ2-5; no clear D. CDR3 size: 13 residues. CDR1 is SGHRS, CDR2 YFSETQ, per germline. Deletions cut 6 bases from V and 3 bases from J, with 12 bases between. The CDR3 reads CASMRSSEETQYF. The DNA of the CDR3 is TGCGCCAGCATGAGGAGTTCGGAAGAGACCCAGTACTTC. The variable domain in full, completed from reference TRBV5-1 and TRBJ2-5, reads KAGVTQTPRYLIKTRGQQVTLSCSPISGHRSVSWYQQTPGQGLQFLFEYFSETQRNKGNFPGRFSGRQFSNSRSEMNVSTLELGDSALYLCASMRSSEETQYFGPGTRLLVL.

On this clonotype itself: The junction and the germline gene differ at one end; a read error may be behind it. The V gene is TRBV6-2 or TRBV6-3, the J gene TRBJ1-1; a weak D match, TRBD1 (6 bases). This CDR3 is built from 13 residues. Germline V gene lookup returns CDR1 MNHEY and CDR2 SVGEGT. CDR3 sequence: CASRKDSVAEAVF. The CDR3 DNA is TGTGCCAGCAGAAAGGACAGCGTGGCCGAAGCTGTCTTT.

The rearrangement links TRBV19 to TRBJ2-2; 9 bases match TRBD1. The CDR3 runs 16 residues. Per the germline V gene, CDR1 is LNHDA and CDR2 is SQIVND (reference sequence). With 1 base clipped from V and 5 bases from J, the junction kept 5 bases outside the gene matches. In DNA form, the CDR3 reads TGTGCCAGTAGTATAGTGGAGACAGGGGGGACCGGGGAGCTGTTTTTT. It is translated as CASSIVETGGTGELFF.

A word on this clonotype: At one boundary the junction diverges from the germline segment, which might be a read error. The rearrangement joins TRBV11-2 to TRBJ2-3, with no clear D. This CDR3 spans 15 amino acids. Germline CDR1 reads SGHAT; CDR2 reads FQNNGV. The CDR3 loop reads CVSSLLSLNTDMQYF. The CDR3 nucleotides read TGTGTCAGCAGCTTACTATCCCTCAACACAGATATGCAGTATTTT.

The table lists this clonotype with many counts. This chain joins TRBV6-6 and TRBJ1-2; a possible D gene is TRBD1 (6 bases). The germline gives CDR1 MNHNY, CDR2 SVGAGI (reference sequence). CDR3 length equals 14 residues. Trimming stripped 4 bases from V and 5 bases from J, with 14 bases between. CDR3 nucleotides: TGTGCCAGCAGTTCCGGGGGCAGCGCGTATGGCTACACCTTC. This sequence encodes CASSSGGSAYGYTF.

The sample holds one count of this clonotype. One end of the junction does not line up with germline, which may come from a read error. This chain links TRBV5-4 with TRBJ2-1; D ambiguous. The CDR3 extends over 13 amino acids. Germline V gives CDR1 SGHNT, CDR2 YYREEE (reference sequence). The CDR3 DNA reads TGTGCTAGTAGGGCTGATTCCTACAATGAGCAGTCCTTC. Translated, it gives CASRADSYNEQSF.

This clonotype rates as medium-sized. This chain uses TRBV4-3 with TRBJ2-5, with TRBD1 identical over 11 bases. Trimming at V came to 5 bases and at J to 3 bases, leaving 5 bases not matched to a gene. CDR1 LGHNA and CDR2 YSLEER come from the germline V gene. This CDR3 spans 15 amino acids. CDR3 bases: TGCGCCAGCAGCTCCAGGGGACAGGGGGAAGAGACCCAGTACTTC. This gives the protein CASSSRGQGEETQYF.